Following are 30 T cell receptor beta chains from one sample sequenced in a study of shared clonotypes between healthy human individuals. The assay was immunoSEQ multiplex PCR, and TCRdb's table has in-frame clones only and misses some. Among around 2.5 million clones listed, 80% to 95% were seen once. Sequenced sample: naive CD4+ T cells from PBMCs. The subset: CD45RA+ positively selected. The receptors here all came from a man younger than 35 in good health. Some clones in this sample may be carry-over from other donors' samples.

V is TRBV7-8 and J is TRBJ1-5; no firm D call. CDR3 length: 16 amino acids. Per the germline V gene, CDR1 is SGHVS and CDR2 is FQNEAQ. Deletions cut 5 bases from V and 0 bases from J, with 14 bases between. The CDR3: CASSAARVNSNQPQHF. The CDR3 DNA is TGTGCCAGCAGCGCGGCCAGAGTAAATAGCAATCAGCCCCAGCATTTT.

J is TRBJ1-4 and V is TRBV5-1, with 7 bases lining up with TRBD1. The CDR3 sequence is 15 residues long. Unmatched junction bases numbered 5, after V lost 3 bases and J lost 3 bases. The germline gives CDR1 SGHRS, CDR2 YFSETQ. The DNA of the CDR3 is TGCGCCAGCAGCTCCCAGGGACAGCCTAATGAAAAACTGTTTTTT. Translating gives CASSSQGQPNEKLFF.

The chain employs TRBV6-5 and TRBJ2-7; no definite D call. Per germline, CDR1 MNHEY and CDR2 SVGAGI. The V gene lost 2 bases and the J gene lost 5 bases, with 10 bases spanning the gap. This CDR3 comprises 13 residues. DNA of the CDR3: TGTGCCAGCAGTTACGACACGACCGACGAGCAGTACTTC. It codes for CASSYDTTDEQYF.

The V call is TRBV18, the J call TRBJ2-3; possibly TRBD1 or TRBD2 for D (6 bases each). Germline assignment: CDR1 KGHSH and CDR2 LQKENI. The V and J ends lost 2 bases and 3 bases respectively, with 15 bases between them. The CDR3 contains 16 residues. The CDR3 DNA follows: TGTGCCAGCTCACCAACCGGGGGCGGACTGACAGATACGCAGTATTTT. It translates to CASSPTGGGLTDTQYF.

This rearrangement joins TRBV15 to TRBJ2-7; 7 bases fit TRBD1. Germline V gives CDR1 LNHNV, CDR2 YYDKDF (reference sequence). Unmatched junction bases numbered 10, after V lost 5 bases and J lost 3 bases. The CDR3 is 15 amino acids. CDR3: CATSPGKQGRYEQYF. Written as DNA, the CDR3 is TGTGCCACCAGCCCCGGAAAACAGGGGCGCTACGAGCAGTACTTC.

The chain uses TRBV28 and TRBJ2-2, with D maybe TRBD2 (6 bases). Germline lookup yields CDR1 MDHEN and CDR2 SYDVKM. The V end lost 8 bases, the J end lost 7 bases, and 8 bases lay between the germline ends. The CDR3 is made up of 11 amino acids. This CDR3 reads CASREYGELFF. CDR3 DNA sequence: TGTGCCAGCCGGGAGTACGGGGAGCTGTTTTTT.

CDR3 region: CAWTDGAGSNSPLHF. CDR3 coding DNA: TGTGCCTGGACCGACGGGGCAGGATCTAATTCACCCCTCCACTTT. This chain joins TRBV30 and TRBJ1-6; D possibly corresponds to TRBD1 (5 bases). Per the germline V gene, CDR1 is GTSNPN and CDR2 is SVGIG (reference sequence). The CDR3 is made up of 15 amino acids. Trimming took off 4 bases at V and 6 bases at J, with 16 bases between the two ends.

CDR3 DNA sequence: TGTGCCAGCAGTGAATATCCTTTCAAAGAGCAGTTCTTC. This sequence encodes CASSEYPFKEQFF. This chain links TRBV25-1 with TRBJ2-1; D is undetermined. The CDR3 is 13 amino acids. The V gene lost 0 bases and the J gene lost 10 bases, with 10 bases spanning the gap. CDR1 and CDR2 from the germline V gene are MGHDK and SYGVNS. The whole variable domain, remainder taken from reference TRBV25-1 and TRBJ2-1, is EADIYQTPRYLVIGTGKKITLECSQTMGHDKMYWYQQDPGMELHLIHYSYGVNSTEKGDLSSESTVSRIRTEHFPLTLESARPSHTSQYLCASSEYPFKEQFFGPGTRLTVL.

The gene calls are TRBV19 and TRBJ1-3; D is perhaps TRBD1 (5 bases). CDR1 is LNHDA, CDR2 SQIVND, per germline (reference sequence). The V gene lost 5 bases and the J gene lost 6 bases, with 11 bases spanning the gap. There are 13 residues in the CDR3. The CDR3 reads CASSRDRKNTIYF. The CDR3 region has the DNA TGTGCCAGTAGTCGCGACAGAAAAAACACCATATATTTT.

The V gene is TRBV11-3, the J gene TRBJ2-2; D gene unclear. With 3 bases removed from V and 1 base from J, the gap between germline ends came to 6 bases. The germline gives CDR1 SGHNT, CDR2 YENEEA. CDR3 length equals 14 residues. CDR3 in amino acids: CASSFTGNTGELFF. The CDR3 DNA follows: TGTGCCAGCAGCTTTACCGGGAACACCGGGGAGCTGTTTTTT.

V and J are TRBV7-3 and TRBJ1-5; D gene uncertain. CDR3 length: 16 residues. Germline V gene data show CDR1 as SGHTA and CDR2 as FQGTGA. V dropped 5 bases and J dropped 2 bases, with 16 bases sitting between them. The CDR3 spells CASSKTTPGGNQPQHF. In DNA, the CDR3 is TGTGCCAGCAGCAAAACAACCCCGGGCGGCAATCAGCCCCAGCATTTT.

The genes are TRBV5-1 and TRBJ2-5; D tentatively reads TRBD1 or TRBD2 (5 bases each). This CDR3 comprises 13 residues. Germline V gene sequence: CDR1 SGHRS, CDR2 YFSETQ. V lost 7 bases, J lost 5 bases, and 15 bases lay in between. CDR3 sequence (DNA): TGCGCCAGCGCCGTCCGGGGCCGGGAGACCCAGTACTTC. Encoded protein: CASAVRGRETQYF.

The rearrangement joins TRBV7-8 to TRBJ1-2; D not certain. CDR1 is SGHVS and CDR2 is FQNEAQ in the germline V gene. V lost 1 base to trimming and J lost 1 base, with 10 bases between them. The CDR3 length is 15 residues. The CDR3 loop is CASSLDSGLNYGYTF. CDR3 in DNA: TGTGCCAGCAGCTTAGATTCAGGCCTTAACTATGGCTACACCTTC.

The chain recombines TRBV7-2 with TRBJ1-1; 9 nucleotides align to TRBD1. Germline values: CDR1 SGHTA, CDR2 FQGNSA. Trimming took 5 bases from V and 4 from J; bases not matched to a gene: 11. This CDR3 comprises 16 residues. CDR3 coding DNA: TGTGCCAGCAGCCCCCGGACAGGGGATCTGAGCACTGAAGCTTTCTTT. It specifies CASSPRTGDLSTEAFF.

V usage is TRBV6-5 and J usage is TRBJ1-1; possibly TRBD1 for D (5 bases). V lost 6 bases and J 0 bases, leaving 14 bases between the germline ends. The CDR3 is made up of 15 amino acids. Germline lookup yields CDR1 MNHEY and CDR2 SVGAGI. The CDR3 is CASRRQTILNTEAFF. Here the CDR3 DNA reads TGTGCCAGCAGGCGACAGACAATCTTGAACACTGAAGCTTTCTTT.

This chain links TRBV18 with TRBJ1-4, with 9 nucleotides matching TRBD1. CDR1 is KGHSH, CDR2 LQKENI, per germline. This CDR3 region has 14 residues. The junction had 7 bases not matched to a gene; V was cut back by 7 bases and J by 7 bases. The CDR3 protein is CASFPGQGREKLFF. The DNA for the CDR3 is TGTGCCAGCTTTCCGGGACAGGGCCGTGAAAAACTGTTTTTT.

This clone showed up just once. In DNA form, the CDR3 reads TGTGCCAGTACCCGGAAGAGTATCAACACTGAAGCTTTCTTT. Amino acids: CASTRKSINTEAFF. The chain recombines TRBV19 with TRBJ1-1; D uncertain. CDR3 length: 14 residues. V shed 7 bases and J shed 2 bases, with 14 bases lying between them. CDR1 LNHDA and CDR2 SQIVND come from the germline V gene (reference sequence).

The V gene is TRBV28, the J gene TRBJ1-3; tentatively, D is TRBD1 (6 bases). V shed 7 bases and J shed 2 bases, with 9 bases lying between them. Looked up from germline, CDR1 is MDHEN and CDR2 is SYDVKM. The CDR3 is 13 residues long. CDR3 coding DNA: TGTGCCAGCATAGCAGGGGCTGGAAACACCATATATTTT. Its translation is CASIAGAGNTIYF.

The V and J genes are TRBV30 and TRBJ2-7, with no clear D. V shed 5 bases and J shed 4 bases, with 9 bases lying between them. The CDR3 loop spans 11 amino acids. Germline loops: CDR1 GTSNPN, CDR2 SVGIG (reference sequence). CDR3: CAWGPLYEQYF. The CDR3 bases are TGTGCCTGGGGCCCCCTGTACGAGCAGTACTTC.

Here the CDR3 DNA reads TGTGCCAGCAGCCAAGAGGAGGAAAGCTACACCTTC. Translated: CASSQEEESYTF. The chain links TRBV7-8 to TRBJ1-2; the D is unclear. V was pared by 5 bases and J by 9 bases, with 13 bases between. The germline CDR1 and CDR2 sequences are SGHVS and FQNEAQ. The length of the CDR3 is 12 residues.

V usage is TRBV7-6 and J usage is TRBJ2-2; a weak D match, TRBD1 (6 bases). Germline V gives CDR1 SGHVS, CDR2 FNYEAQ. The CDR3 has 16 amino acids. Trimming took 6 bases from V and 6 from J, leaving 20 bases between them. In DNA, the CDR3 is TGTGCCAGCAGTTCTGGACAGATGAAAGGGTCCGGGGAGCTGTTTTTT. Encoded protein: CASSSGQMKGSGELFF.

The rearrangement uses TRBV7-9 and TRBJ2-1, with D unclear. V was shortened by 2 bases and J by 9 bases, with 11 bases between the two germline ends. Germline V gene data show CDR1 as SEHNR and CDR2 as FQNEAQ (reference sequence). The CDR3 is 13 residues long. The CDR3 loop is CASSLTRPTEQFF. For the CDR3, the DNA is TGTGCCAGCAGCTTAACAAGGCCGACTGAGCAGTTCTTC.

The chain links TRBV6-5 to TRBJ2-7, with TRBD1 matching over 9 bases. The CDR3 loop spans 14 amino acids. Germline-derived CDR1 and CDR2 are MNHEY and SVGAGI. Germline trimming cut 5 bases from V and 3 bases from J; bases unmatched to any gene: 5. CDR3: CASSDTGGGYEQYF. The CDR3 DNA sequence: TGTGCCAGCAGTGATACAGGGGGCGGCTACGAGCAGTACTTC.

The CDR3 here is CASGDRGSGANVLTF. CDR3 sequence (DNA): TGCGCCAGCGGGGACAGGGGGTCTGGGGCCAACGTCCTGACTTTC. This chain uses TRBV5-1 with TRBJ2-6; the match to TRBD1 covers 11 bases. CDR3 length equals 15 residues. V gave up 7 bases and J gave up 1 base; unmatched junction bases: 1. In germline, CDR1 is SGHRS, CDR2 YFSETQ.

The chain recombines TRBV29-1 with TRBJ2-1, with 10 nucleotides matching TRBD2. This CDR3 is built from 14 residues. The J segment lost 7 bases and the V segment lost 8 bases, leaving 11 bases of the junction unmatched. Germline V lookup: CDR1 SQVTM, CDR2 ANQGSEA. DNA of the CDR3: TGCAGCTCTGGTGGCCTAGCGGGAGTGAATGAGCAGTTCTTC. As protein: CSSGGLAGVNEQFF.

The chain uses TRBV7-9 and TRBJ2-5; 9 nucleotides line up with TRBD2. Germline V gene data show CDR1 as SEHNR and CDR2 as FQNEAQ (reference sequence). The junction had 3 bases not matched to a gene; V was cut back by 3 bases and J by 4 bases. This CDR3 is built from 14 residues. CDR3 in DNA: TGTGCCAGCAGCTTTAGCGGGAGTATAGAGACCCAGTACTTC. Amino acids: CASSFSGSIETQYF.

This sequence joins TRBV4-1 and TRBJ2-3; TRBD1 is a possible D gene (6 bases). This CDR3 contains 14 residues. Germline CDR1 reads MGHRA; CDR2 reads YSYEKL. Trimming took 5 bases from V and 6 from J, leaving 15 bases between them. The CDR3 loop reads CASSARQDLDTQYF. The CDR3 nucleotides read TGCGCCAGCAGCGCCCGACAGGATCTCGATACGCAGTATTTT.

The V gene is TRBV11-1, the J gene TRBJ2-3; possibly TRBD2 for D (5 bases). Germline values: CDR1 SGHAT, CDR2 FQDESV (reference sequence). With 6 bases removed from V and 3 bases from J, the gap between germline ends came to 10 bases. The CDR3 contains 13 residues. In nucleotides, the CDR3 is TGTGCCAGCAGGGAGTCGGGGACAGATACGCAGTATTTT. As protein: CASRESGTDTQYF.

The chain carries TRBV29-1 and TRBJ2-1, with 10 bases fitting TRBD1. The V gene end was trimmed by 2 bases and the J gene end by 9 bases; junction bases not matched to a gene: 10. This CDR3 has 15 amino acids. The germline CDR1 and CDR2 sequences are SQVTM and ANQGSEA. The CDR3 nucleotides are TGCAGCGTTGAATCTCGACAGGGGGCAGGAGGTGAGCAGTTCTTC. Its translation is CSVESRQGAGGEQFF.

The chain couples TRBV19 to TRBJ2-7; D call uncertain. This CDR3 region has 14 residues. The V end lost 7 bases, the J end lost 5 bases, and 18 bases lay between the germline ends. Germline V gene lookup returns CDR1 LNHDA and CDR2 SQIVND (reference sequence). The CDR3 sequence: CASKNRAGLHEQYF. The CDR3 DNA reads as TGTGCCAGTAAAAACCGGGCTGGGCTGCACGAGCAGTACTTC.